This TCR beta chain was found in a study of PD-L1 blockade in urothelial cancer. Turning to the study itself: Atezolizumab at 1,200 mg intravenously every 3 weeks was started by patients around 2014.

Every PCR received spiked-in synthetic TCR analog templates. Assay: immunoSEQ multiplex PCR; the TCRdb copy retains only in-frame clones and omits some. Counted here are approximately 20,000 clones, 85% to 90% occurring once; the ten biggest clones make up 15% to 20%. Trimming took 4 bases from V and 0 from J, leaving 8 bases between them. The CDR3 sequence is 14 residues long. Per the germline V gene, CDR1 is MDHEN and CDR2 is SYDVKM. The sequenced sample was PBMCs, obtained around atezolizumab (anti-PD-L1) treatment. This sequence joins TRBV28 and TRBJ2-3; no clear D. This clonotype originated in a woman in her sixties with urothelial cancer. Here the CDR3 DNA reads TGTGCCAGCAGTTCCTCCGGGAGCACAGATACGCAGTATTTT. This translates into CASSSSGSTDTQYF.